The text below deals with one T cell receptor (beta chain). Its cognate antigen has yet to be identified. No base quality information exists; no much larger clone differs at one position. The data belong to a study of shared clonotypes between healthy human individuals (TCRdb year 2020). Regarding the complete study: The cohort comprised two women and a few men aged 18 to 49 years. Between about 0.9 and 10 billion PBMCs per donor were obtained by leukapheresis. To estimate repertoire size and how much clonotype sharing occurs between individuals, the study deeply sequenced the blood TCR repertoires of five or six healthy adults. Libraries were prepared and TCR repertoires were sequenced by different laboratories using diverse techniques, in order to increase sequencing depth and limit assay-specific biases. Broader findings and caveats from the paper: Sampling was limited to blood, and TCR repertoires in tissue likely differ from TCR repertoires in blood. Because the study included only a small number of donors, the genetic and exposure-history diversity represented was limited. Pairwise subsampling led to the expectation that sequencing depth would affect the degree of clonotype sharing among donors.

The CDR3, from cysteine to phenylalanine, totals 14 residues. The CDR3 DNA has 42 bases and is translated from base 1. The germline V gene (reference sequence) specifies SEHNR as CDR1 and FQNEAQ as CDR2. At the junction V is shortened by 5 bases and J by 2 bases, with 13 bases in between. Donors were healthy HIV-negative adults with no recently reported acute infections or vaccinations. Every donor was a Caucasian adult living in Nashville, Tennessee, USA. For unsorted samples, approximately 81 million PBMCs were counted, and genomic DNA was extracted using the QIAamp DNA Blood Mini kit. After blood collection by leukapheresis, PBMCs were isolated using Ficoll-Histopaque density gradient centrifugation and then cryopreserved in the vapor phase of liquid nitrogen. Using the deep immunoSEQ assay, multiplex PCR amplified TCR CDR3 regions from genomic DNA. Extracted genomic DNA from each cell subset was spread evenly across all wells of several immunoSEQ 96-well plates, with each plate serving as a replicate. For unsorted PBMC, around 0.3 ug genomic DNA, equal to 30,000 or so T cell genomes, was loaded into each replicate PCR. Unsorted PBMC genomic DNA was sequenced across ten immunoSEQ deep assay plates. Purified libraries were measured with a Qubit 3.0 fluorometer, size-checked on a Bioanalyzer 2100, and measured again with the KAPA Library Quantification kit. A separate single-read 150-cycle Illumina NextSeq 550 flow cell was used to sequence each immunoSEQ 96-well plate. The source study handled its data this way. Because the immunoSEQ output included only junctional sequences and no quality scores, the filtering could not be the same as the filtering used for full-length reads. To assign V/J genes and CDR3, sequences were annotated using PyIR, a Python wrapper for IgBLAST v1.9, with IMGT germline references. Any read was removed if the V/J assignment was weak (E-value above 1e-6), the CDR3 was missing, or the read contained stop codons, out-of-frame junctions, or ambiguous translated residues. V3J clonotypes were defined by identical inferred V gene, J gene, and CDR3 amino acid sequence. Percentage overlap between repertoires was calculated by dividing the number of shared unique clonotypes by the size of the smaller repertoire. Three approaches were used to assess repertoire richness: RTK rarefaction, the Chao1 estimator, and Recon v2.1 estimates of unobserved clonotypes. Here the immuneACCESS table is served through TCRdb, limited to in-frame sequences with V and J called. Missing clones are a known gap in these copies; in checked studies unresolved V genes cover under half, and the rest lacks a known reason. V and J calls and clone size come straight from that table; D and trimming were deduced from the DNA. Here the sample has 450,000 to 500,000 clones; 60% to 80% occur a single time. Around 11% of the sample is in the top ten clones.

This receptor chain uses TRBV7-9 and TRBJ2-7; TRBD2 might be the D gene, on 6 matching bases. This receptor was taken from a middle-aged woman in good health. Some clones in this sample may be carry-over from other donors' samples. The sequenced sample consisted of PBMCs. The DNA sequence is TGTGCCAGCAGCCGGGACTTGGGGACCTACGAGCAGTACTTC. Translated, this gives CASSRDLGTYEQYF. The reference TRBV7-9 and TRBJ2-7 proteins fill in what lies around the CDR3, so the full variable domain reads DTGVSQNPRHKITKRGQNVTFRCDPISEHNRLYWYRQTLGQGPEFLTYFQNEAQLEKSRLLSDRFSAERPKGSFSTLEIQRTEQGDSAMYLCASSRDLGTYEQYFGPGTRLTVT.